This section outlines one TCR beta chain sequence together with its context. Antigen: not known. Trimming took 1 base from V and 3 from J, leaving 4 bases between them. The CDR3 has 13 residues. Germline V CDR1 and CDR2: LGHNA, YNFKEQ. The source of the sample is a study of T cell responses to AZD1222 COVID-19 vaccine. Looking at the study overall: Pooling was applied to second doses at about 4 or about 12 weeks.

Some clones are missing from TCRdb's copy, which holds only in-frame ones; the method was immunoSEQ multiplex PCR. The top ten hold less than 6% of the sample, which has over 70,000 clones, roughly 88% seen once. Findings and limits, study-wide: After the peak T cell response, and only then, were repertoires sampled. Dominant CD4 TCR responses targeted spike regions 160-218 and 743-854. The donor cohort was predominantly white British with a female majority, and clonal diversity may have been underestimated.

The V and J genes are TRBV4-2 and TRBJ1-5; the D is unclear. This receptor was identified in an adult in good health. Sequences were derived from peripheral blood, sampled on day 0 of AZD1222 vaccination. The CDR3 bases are TGTGCCAGCAGCCAAGCCCTCAATCAGCCCCAGCATTTT. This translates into CASSQALNQPQHF.